The rows below give T cell receptor beta chains drawn from one sample of a study of OX40 agonist ivuxolimab in advanced cancers. Measured with immunoSEQ multiplex PCR; TCRdb has only the in-frame clones, and not every one. The sample has about 79,000 clones, 85% to 95% seen once; the top ten hold around 10%. The material was CD4+ or CD8+ T cells sorted from blood, obtained in a trial of the OX40 agonist ivuxolimab. The receptors originated from an adult with an advanced solid tumor such as melanoma, head and neck, liver or kidney cancer. Both conserved end residues are part of each CDR3. The D gene is left open where the match is weak. Only part of the rows carry a size: once, few, many, or a class if the clone is expanded.

D | size | J | V | CDR3 | DNA
TRBD2 | NA | TRBJ2-5 | TRBV15 | CATSRGLAGDQYF | TGTGCCACCAGCAGGGGACTAGCGGGGGACCAGTACTTC
NA | once | TRBJ2-7 | TRBV11-2 | CASSLGDGSYEQYF | TGTGCCAGCAGCTTAGGTGACGGTTCCTACGAGCAGTACTTC
TRBD1 | NA | TRBJ1-4 | TRBV6-5 | CASSPGGEKLFF | TGTGCCAGCAGCCCAGGGGGGGAAAAACTGTTTTTT
NA | NA | TRBJ1-4 | TRBV5-6 | CASSFPQGPNEKLFF | TGTGCCAGCAGCTTCCCCCAGGGGCCTAATGAAAAACTGTTTTTT
NA | NA | TRBJ2-7 | TRBV9 | CASSVGQASYEQYF | TGTGCCAGCAGCGTCGGGCAGGCCTCCTACGAGCAGTACTTC
NA | NA | TRBJ2-7 | TRBV2 | CASSEGGLSYEQYF | TGTGCCAGCAGTGAGGGGGGGCTGTCCTACGAGCAGTACTTC
NA | NA | TRBJ1-5 | TRBV6-5 | CASSYSWGQPQHF | TGTGCCAGCAGTTACTCATGGGGTCAGCCCCAGCATTTT
TRBD2 | once | TRBJ2-1 | TRBV30 | CAWSVLAGDEQFF | TGTGCCTGGAGTGTACTAGCGGGGGATGAGCAGTTCTTC
NA | NA | TRBJ2-1 | TRBV5-1 | CASSLDPSSYNEQFF | TGCGCCAGCAGCTTGGACCCAAGCTCCTACAATGAGCAGTTCTTC
NA | NA | TRBJ2-7 | TRBV12-5 | CATLGGDPYEQYF | TGTGCCACGCTAGGGGGGGACCCCTACGAGCAGTACTTC
NA | NA | TRBJ2-2 | TRBV5-8 | CASSLTAGELFF | TGTGCCAGCAGCTTAACGGCCGGGGAGCTGTTTTTT
TRBD1 | once | TRBJ1-5 | TRBV19 | CASSIRDRVGYSNQPQHF | TGTGCCAGTAGTATCCGGGACAGGGTAGGTTATAGCAATCAGCCCCAGCATTTT
TRBD1 | NA | TRBJ2-7 | TRBV11-2 | CASSLAEGAREQYF | TGTGCCAGCAGCTTAGCCGAGGGGGCAAGGGAGCAGTACTTC
TRBD1 | NA | TRBJ2-1 | TRBV7-6 | CASSWNRDRVEEQFF | TGTGCCAGCAGTTGGAACCGGGACAGGGTGGAGGAGCAGTTCTTC
NA | NA | TRBJ2-7 | TRBV27 | CASTLSAGQEIYEQYF | TGTGCCAGCACCCTTTCAGCGGGACAGGAGATCTACGAGCAGTACTTC
NA | NA | TRBJ2-7 | TRBV15 | CATSRGAPYGYEQYF | TGTGCCACCAGCAGAGGGGCGCCTTACGGTTACGAGCAGTACTTC
NA | NA | TRBJ1-5 | TRBV7-3 | CASSFHSNQPQHF | TGTGCCAGCAGCTTCCATAGCAATCAGCCCCAGCATTTT
TRBD1 | NA | TRBJ1-2 | TRBV9 | CASSAWTGAEGYTF | TGTGCCAGCAGCGCCTGGACAGGGGCTGAGGGCTACACCTTC
TRBD1 | NA | TRBJ1-2 | TRBV5-6 | CASSLGRTGGSYGYTF | TGTGCCAGCAGCTTGGGGAGGACAGGGGGCAGCTATGGCTACACCTTC
NA | NA | TRBJ2-1 | TRBV5-6 | CASSPGTREISYNEQFF | TGTGCCAGCAGCCCCGGGACAAGGGAGATATCCTACAATGAGCAGTTCTTC
NA | once | TRBJ2-1 | TRBV30 | CAWSVHREGEQFF | TGTGCCTGGAGTGTTCACAGGGAGGGGGAGCAGTTCTTC
TRBD1 | NA | TRBJ2-3 | TRBV5-1 | CASSPTGGEGDTQYF | TGCGCCAGCAGCCCGACAGGGGGCGAAGGAGATACGCAGTATTTT
TRBD2 | once | TRBJ2-1 | TRBV4-1 | CASSGLARTYEQFF | TGCGCCAGCAGCGGACTAGCTCGGACGTATGAGCAGTTCTTC
NA | NA | TRBJ2-7 | TRBV5-6 | CASSLQRSYEQYF | TGTGCCAGCAGTTTGCAGAGGTCCTACGAGCAGTACTTC
NA | NA | TRBJ2-1 | TRBV5-4 | CASSSPPQHNEQFF | TGTGCCAGCAGCTCGCCGCCCCAGCACAATGAGCAGTTCTTC
NA | once | TRBJ2-3 | TRBV5-1 | CASSAGAAWLDTQYF | TGCGCCAGCAGCGCGGGGGCAGCTTGGCTAGATACGCAGTATTTT
TRBD1 | NA | TRBJ2-4 | TRBV6-6 | CASSLSPGQGAYIQYF | TGTGCCAGCAGCCTTTCCCCCGGACAGGGTGCGTACATTCAGTACTTC
NA | once | TRBJ2-1 | TRBV7-9 | CASLGVWGSYNEQFF | TGTGCCAGTTTGGGAGTCTGGGGGTCCTACAATGAGCAGTTCTTC
TRBD1 | NA | TRBJ2-1 | TRBV13 | CASSPPRDRVNEQFF | TGTGCCAGCAGCCCCCCCCGGGACAGGGTGAATGAGCAGTTCTTC
NA | NA | TRBJ1-4 | TRBV27 | CASSFAFRSEKLFF | TGTGCCAGCAGTTTCGCCTTTCGGAGTGAAAAACTGTTTTTT
TRBD1 | once | TRBJ2-1 | TRBV27 | CASSLLAGGIIWNEQFF | TGTGCCAGCAGTTTACTGGCAGGGGGCATTATCTGGAATGAGCAGTTCTTC
NA | NA | TRBJ1-4 | TRBV5-4 | CASSLVSATPEKLFF | TGTGCCAGCAGCTTGGTTTCAGCTACTCCTGAAAAACTGTTTTTT
NA | NA | TRBJ1-2 | TRBV5-6 | CASTAGALVYGYTF | TGTGCCAGCACCGCCGGGGCCCTCGTGTATGGCTACACCTTC
NA | NA | TRBJ2-3 | TRBV7-3 | CASSLIPGVTTDTQYF | TGTGCCAGCAGCTTAATACCAGGGGTGACCACAGATACGCAGTATTTT
NA | NA | TRBJ2-1 | TRBV30 | CAWSSGVGSNEQFF | TGTGCCTGGAGTTCTGGGGTCGGTAGCAATGAGCAGTTCTTC
TRBD1 | NA | TRBJ2-1 | TRBV7-7 | CASSSFPAGQGWNEQFF | TGTGCCAGCAGCTCATTCCCAGCGGGACAGGGGTGGAATGAGCAGTTCTTC
TRBD2 | NA | TRBJ2-1 | TRBV10-3 | CAISEAGNEVNEQFF | TGTGCCATCAGTGAAGCGGGGAATGAGGTCAATGAGCAGTTCTTC
NA | NA | TRBJ2-7 | TRBV4-3 | CASSQGTEYEQYF | TGCGCCAGCAGCCAAGGGACAGAGTACGAGCAGTACTTC
NA | NA | TRBJ2-1 | TRBV29-1 | CSVGLVGVGDEQFF | TGCAGCGTTGGTCTTGTCGGGGTTGGTGATGAGCAGTTCTTC
NA | NA | TRBJ1-2 | TRBV11-2 | CASSPGGHGYTF | TGTGCCAGCAGCCCTGGGGGGCACGGCTACACCTTC
TRBD2 | NA | TRBJ2-1 | TRBV7-3 | CASSSGTTPGEQFF | TGTGCCAGCAGCTCCGGGACTACTCCTGGTGAGCAGTTCTTC
TRBD1 | NA | TRBJ1-2 | TRBV11-2 | CASSLGTAPFYGYTF | TGTGCCAGCAGCCTTGGGACAGCTCCTTTCTATGGCTACACCTTC
NA | once | TRBJ1-1 | TRBV11-2 | CASSLGGDPEAFF | TGTGCCAGCAGCTTGGGAGGGGACCCTGAAGCTTTCTTT
TRBD1 | few | TRBJ1-2 | TRBV5-1 | CASSPGGTSGDLGYGYTF | TGCGCCAGCAGCCCAGGGGGGACTTCAGGGGATCTTGGCTATGGCTACACCTTC
TRBD1 | NA | TRBJ2-7 | TRBV27 | CASSGTGIEQYF | TGTGCCAGCAGTGGGACAGGGATCGAGCAGTACTTC
NA | NA | TRBJ2-1 | TRBV9 | CASSGGWNNEQFF | TGTGCCAGCAGCGGGGGGTGGAACAATGAGCAGTTCTTC
NA | NA | TRBJ2-1 | TRBV7-6 | CASSYPGAGNEQFF | TGTGCCAGCAGCTACCCAGGGGCGGGCAATGAGCAGTTCTTC
TRBD2 | NA | TRBJ2-2 | TRBV9 | CASSVNWREGTGELFF | TGTGCCAGCAGCGTAAATTGGAGGGAGGGTACCGGGGAGCTGTTTTTT
NA | NA | TRBJ2-1 | TRBV30 | CAWLVVGNEQFF | TGTGCCTGGTTGGTAGTTGGGAATGAGCAGTTCTTC
NA | once | TRBJ1-2 | TRBV7-2 | CASSLPHLNYGYTF | TGTGCCAGCAGCTTACCCCATTTGAACTATGGCTACACCTTC
NA | NA | TRBJ2-7 | TRBV4-1 | CASSQRHPGSYEQYF | TGCGCCAGCAGCCAACGACATCCTGGATCCTACGAGCAGTACTTC
NA | NA | TRBJ2-2 | TRBV9 | CASTAPGWGARELFF | TGTGCCAGCACCGCCCCGGGCTGGGGAGCCCGGGAGCTGTTTTTT
TRBD1 | NA | TRBJ2-1 | TRBV18 | CASSPGQGAKSSYNEQFF | TGTGCCAGCTCACCCGGACAGGGGGCCAAGAGCTCCTACAATGAGCAGTTCTTC